This T cell receptor (beta chain) was sequenced in a study of cytomegalovirus exposure and HLA in healthy donors. The PCR employed 60 Vbeta primers together with 13 Jbeta primers. Profiled with immunoSEQ multiplex PCR; TCRdb holds only in-frame clones, not every one. This table holds about 90,000 clones, approximately 70% found once. The V and J ends lost 3 bases and 5 bases respectively, with 20 bases between them. The CDR3 is 17 residues long. Germline CDR1 reads SGDLS; CDR2 reads YYNGEE. Whole-study results and caveats: In most subjects, TCR beta sequences reportedly gave accurate predictions of HLA-A and HLA-B alleles. Productive rates of about 87% or about 30% were seen for most TCR beta V segments in an earlier analysis. Most TCR sequences showed up rarely, but some public TCRs showed up in many donors.

This clone was found a few times. The antigen is undetermined. The origin of this receptor is a young man in good health and CMV-seronegative. Sequences were obtained from PBMCs. The chain carries TRBV9 and TRBJ2-2; D is unresolved. CDR3 residues: CASSDRPTGPPTGELFF. CDR3 nucleotides: TGTGCCAGCAGCGACCGACCCACGGGTCCCCCAACCGGGGAGCTGTTTTTT.